This T cell receptor (beta chain) is drawn from a study of graft-versus-host responses after intestinal transplantation. Looking at the study overall: Transplants were multivisceral, liver-intestinal, or isolated intestinal. Tacrolimus plus steroids were given to all recipients for roughly three years, preceded by anti-thymocyte globulin induction. Study findings and constraints: Allograft graft-versus-host to host-versus-graft clonal ratios ran high in patients with graft-donor T cell macrochimerism.

The method was immunoSEQ multiplex PCR; TCRdb's version includes in-frame clones alone and lacks a portion of them. In the table there are 21,000 or so clones, 50% to 60% of which are singletons. Germline lookup yields CDR1 LNHDA and CDR2 SQIVND (reference sequence). CDR3 length equals 16 residues. Deletions cut 7 bases from V and 0 bases from J, with 13 bases between. The TCR originated in a human patient who received an intestinal transplant. This chain connects TRBV19 to TRBJ2-6; TRBD1 is a possible D gene (5 bases). Here the sequenced sample was alloreactive CD4+ T cells from a mixed lymphocyte reaction culture, taken before intestinal transplant. Subset in this sample: CFSE-low proliferating T cells sorted from roughly 6-day pre-transplant mixed lymphocyte reaction (GvH or HvG direction). The CDR3 is CASNPGYFSGANVLTF. CDR3 in DNA: TGTGCCAGTAACCCAGGGTATTTCTCTGGGGCCAACGTCCTGACTTTC.